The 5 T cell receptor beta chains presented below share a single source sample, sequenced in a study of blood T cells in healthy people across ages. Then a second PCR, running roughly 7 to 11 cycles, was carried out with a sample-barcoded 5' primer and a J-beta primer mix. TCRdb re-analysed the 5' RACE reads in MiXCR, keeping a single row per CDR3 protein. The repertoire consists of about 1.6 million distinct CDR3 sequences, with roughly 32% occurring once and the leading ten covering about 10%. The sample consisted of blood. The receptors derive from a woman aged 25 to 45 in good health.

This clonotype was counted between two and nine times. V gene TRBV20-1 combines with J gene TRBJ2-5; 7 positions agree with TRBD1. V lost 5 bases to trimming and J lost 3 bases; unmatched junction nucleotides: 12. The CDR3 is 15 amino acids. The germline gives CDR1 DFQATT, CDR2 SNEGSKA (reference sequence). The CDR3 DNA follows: TGCAGTGCTCAAAGAGATAGGACAGGCAAAGAGACCCAGTACTTC. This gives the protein CSAQRDRTGKETQYF.

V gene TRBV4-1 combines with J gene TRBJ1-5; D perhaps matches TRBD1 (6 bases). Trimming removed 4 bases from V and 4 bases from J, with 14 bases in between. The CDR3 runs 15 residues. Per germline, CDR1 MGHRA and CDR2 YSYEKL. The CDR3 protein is CASSRAGGKNQPQHF. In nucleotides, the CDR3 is TGCGCCAGCAGCCGAGCTGGGGGCAAGAATCAGCCCCAGCATTTT.

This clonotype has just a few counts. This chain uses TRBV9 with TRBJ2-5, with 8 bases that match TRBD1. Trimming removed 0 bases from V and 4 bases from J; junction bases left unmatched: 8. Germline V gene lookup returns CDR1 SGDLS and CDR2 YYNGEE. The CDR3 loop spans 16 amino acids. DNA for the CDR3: TGTGCCAGCAGCGTAGATAGCAGGGGGCGCGTAGAGACCCAGTACTTC. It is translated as CASSVDSRGRVETQYF.

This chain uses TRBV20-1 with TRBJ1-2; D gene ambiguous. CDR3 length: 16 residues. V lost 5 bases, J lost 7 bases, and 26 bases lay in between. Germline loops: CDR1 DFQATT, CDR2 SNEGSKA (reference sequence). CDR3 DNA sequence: TGCAGTGCTCCCCTCGAAGGGCAGCCCGGTTGGAGTGGCTACACCTTC. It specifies CSAPLEGQPGWSGYTF.

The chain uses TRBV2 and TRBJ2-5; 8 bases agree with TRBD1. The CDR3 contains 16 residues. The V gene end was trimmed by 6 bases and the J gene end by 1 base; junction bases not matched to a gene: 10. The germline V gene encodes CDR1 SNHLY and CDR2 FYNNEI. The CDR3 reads CASRGVDRGPQETQYF. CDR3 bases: TGTGCCAGCAGAGGAGTCGACAGGGGCCCCCAAGAGACCCAGTACTTC. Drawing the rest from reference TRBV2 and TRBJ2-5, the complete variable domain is EPEVTQTPSHQVTQMGQEVILRCVPISNHLYFYWYRQILGQKVEFLVSFYNNEISEKSEIFDDQFSVERPDGSNFTLKIRSTKLEDSAMYFCASRGVDRGPQETQYFGPGTRLLVL.